This passage covers 30 T cell receptor beta chains from one sample sequenced in a study of cytomegalovirus exposure and HLA in healthy donors. The primer mix had 60 Vbeta and 13 Jbeta primers. Profiled with immunoSEQ multiplex PCR; TCRdb holds only in-frame clones, not every one. The table includes approximately 100,000 clones, roughly 85% detected once. The sequenced sample was PBMCs. The source is a woman in her thirties or forties in good health and CMV-seronegative.

This clone has just a few counts. This chain links TRBV28 with TRBJ1-3; D unclear. The CDR3 sequence is 14 residues long. CDR1 is MDHEN and CDR2 is SYDVKM in the germline V gene. V shed 3 bases and J shed 3 bases, with 9 bases lying between them. This CDR3 reads CASSLAEGGNTIYF. DNA of the CDR3: TGTGCCAGCAGTTTGGCAGAGGGTGGAAACACCATATATTTT.

The rearrangement joins TRBV7-7 to TRBJ2-1, with D possibly matching TRBD1 (6 bases). Trimming left V 2 bases short and J 0 bases short, with 14 bases between. CDR3 length: 17 amino acids. CDR1 is SSHAT, CDR2 FNYEAQ, per germline (reference sequence). This CDR3 is CASSLTTTGSSYNEQFF. The CDR3 bases are TGTGCCAGCAGCTTAACCACTACAGGGTCCTCCTACAATGAGCAGTTCTTC.

The V and J genes are TRBV28 and TRBJ2-3; no clear D gene. Germline CDR1 and CDR2: MDHEN and SYDVKM. Trimming cost V 8 bases and J 3 bases, with 18 bases left between them. The length of the CDR3 is 15 residues. The CDR3 sequence is CASGPLGSPTDTQYF. The CDR3 DNA is TGTGCCAGCGGTCCCCTGGGCAGCCCTACAGATACGCAGTATTTT.

This chain joins TRBV27 and TRBJ1-5; unclear D gene. The ends were cut back, 3 bases at V and 5 bases at J, with 5 bases in the middle. Germline CDR1 and CDR2: MNHEY and SMNVEV (reference sequence). This CDR3 region has 12 residues. CDR3 sequence (DNA): TGTGCCAGCAGTTTTACAGATCAGCCCCAGCATTTT. Protein product: CASSFTDQPQHF.

V gene TRBV6-1 combines with J gene TRBJ2-7, with 8 nucleotides matching TRBD1. The CDR3 is made up of 14 amino acids. In germline, CDR1 is MNHNS, CDR2 SASEGT. V lost 6 bases, J lost 7 bases, and 11 bases stayed unmatched. The CDR3 DNA sequence: TGTGCCAGCAGCCCCGGACGGACAGGGAGGGAGCAGTACTTC. Translated: CASSPGRTGREQYF.

This rearrangement joins TRBV25-1 to TRBJ1-2; TRBD1 matches at 7 bases. Germline CDR1 and CDR2: MGHDK and SYGVNS. This CDR3 is built from 14 residues. V trimming: 3 bases; J trimming: 4 bases; junction bases outside the gene matches: 5. The CDR3 here is CASSDPGTVYGYTF. CDR3 DNA: TGTGCCAGCAGTGATCCCGGGACAGTCTATGGCTACACCTTC.

V and J are TRBV28 and TRBJ2-1, with D perhaps matching TRBD2 (5 bases). CDR3 length: 13 residues. Trimming removed 6 bases from V and 6 bases from J, with 12 bases in between. The germline V gene has CDR1 MDHEN and CDR2 SYDVKM. The CDR3: CASSRTRGNEQFF. The CDR3 DNA sequence: TGTGCCAGCAGCCGGACCCGGGGCAATGAGCAGTTCTTC.

The rearrangement links TRBV7-6 to TRBJ2-3; TRBD1 matches 8 bases. CDR1 SGHVS and CDR2 FNYEAQ come from the germline V gene. V trimming: 2 bases; J trimming: 5 bases; junction bases outside the gene matches: 6. The CDR3 totals 15 residues. DNA for the CDR3: TGTGCCAGCAGCTTACAGCCGACAGGGGTAGATACGCAGTATTTT. Amino acid sequence: CASSLQPTGVDTQYF. Full variable domain (outside the CDR3, taken from reference TRBV7-6 and TRBJ2-3): GAGVSQSPRYKVTKRGQDVALRCDPISGHVSLYWYRQALGQGPEFLTYFNYEAQQDKSGLPNDRFSAERPEGSISTLTIQRTEQRDSAMYRCASSLQPTGVDTQYFGPGTRLTVL.

The CDR3 DNA reads TGTGCCAGCAGCACCCGGAGGGGGCGCACCGGGGAGCTGTTTTTT. Translated, it gives CASSTRRGRTGELFF. This chain links TRBV28 with TRBJ2-2; possibly TRBD1 for D (7 bases). Germline-derived CDR1 and CDR2 are MDHEN and SYDVKM. CDR3 length: 15 residues. V lost 6 bases, J lost 4 bases, and 15 bases lay in between.

The chain joins TRBV29-1 to TRBJ2-1; D possibly corresponds to TRBD1 (6 bases). The V and J ends lost 3 bases and 6 bases respectively, with 15 bases between them. The V gene's germline CDR1 is SQVTM and CDR2 ANQGSEA. This CDR3 region has 14 residues. The CDR3 loop reads CSVDVAGEGNEQFF. CDR3 DNA: TGCAGCGTTGACGTGGCAGGGGAAGGCAATGAGCAGTTCTTC.

The chain carries TRBV5-1 and TRBJ1-1, with 7 bases that match TRBD1. Trimming removed 7 bases from V and 4 bases from J; junction bases left unmatched: 7. The CDR3 covers 13 residues. The germline V gene has CDR1 SGHRS and CDR2 YFSETQ. The CDR3 nucleotides are TGCGCCAGCTACGACAGGGTGGCCACTGAAGCTTTCTTT. Residues: CASYDRVATEAFF.

The V gene is TRBV4-3, the J gene TRBJ2-1; D possibly corresponds to TRBD1 (6 bases). The germline V and J ends were trimmed by 4 bases and 8 bases, with 15 bases remaining between them. The germline V gene has CDR1 LGHNA and CDR2 YSLEER. This CDR3 has 14 amino acids. This CDR3 reads CASSREGRGYEQFF. CDR3 DNA sequence: TGCGCCAGCAGCCGCGAGGGCAGGGGTTATGAGCAGTTCTTC.

The chain carries TRBV10-3 and TRBJ2-3; D remains unclear. The germline V gene has CDR1 ENHRY and CDR2 SYGVKD. CDR3 length equals 13 residues. The V and J ends lost 3 bases and 2 bases respectively, with 6 bases between them. CDR3 amino acids: CAISDLFTDTQYF. CDR3 in DNA: TGTGCCATCAGTGATCTCTTCACAGATACGCAGTATTTT.

The genes are TRBV7-6 and TRBJ1-1; D ambiguous. Germline V gene sequence: CDR1 SGHVS, CDR2 FNYEAQ. The CDR3 is made up of 13 amino acids. The ends were cut back, 4 bases at V and 1 base at J, with 7 bases in the middle. CDR3 amino acids: CASSSLWNTEAFF. The CDR3 nucleotides are TGTGCCAGCAGCTCCCTTTGGAACACTGAAGCTTTCTTT.

The chain employs TRBV27 and TRBJ2-4; TRBD1 matches 8 bases. The CDR3 is 15 amino acids. Germline CDR1 is MNHEY and CDR2 is SMNVEV (reference sequence). V trimming: 5 bases; J trimming: 4 bases; junction bases outside the gene matches: 7. CDR3 loop: CASSPVRTGKNIQYF. The DNA of the CDR3 is TGTGCCAGCAGTCCTGTACGGACAGGGAAAAACATTCAGTACTTC.

The chain has TRBV7-9 and TRBJ2-3; perhaps TRBD1 as D (6 bases). CDR3 size: 12 residues. Germline loops: CDR1 SEHNR, CDR2 FQNEAQ (reference sequence). V shed 5 bases and J shed 14 bases, with 17 bases lying between them. CDR3 nucleotides: TGTGCCAGCAGCCCCCCTGACAGGAGGAGGTATTTT. Translated: CASSPPDRRRYF.

The chain carries TRBV10-2 and TRBJ2-7; 11 nucleotides align to TRBD1. The CDR3 is 14 amino acids. Trimming at V came to 6 bases and at J to 0 bases, leaving 1 base not matched to a gene. Germline V gene data show CDR1 as WSHSY and CDR2 as SAAADI. CDR3 loop: CASRGQGGSYEQYF. The DNA of the CDR3 is TGCGCCAGCAGGGGACAGGGGGGCTCCTACGAGCAGTACTTC.

The rearrangement joins TRBV29-1 to TRBJ1-1, with D hard to call. Germline loops: CDR1 SQVTM, CDR2 ANQGSEA. Trimming removed 4 bases from V and 7 bases from J, with 7 bases in between. The CDR3 is made up of 10 amino acids. For the CDR3, the DNA is TGCAGCGTTGTGTCAAATGAAGCTTTCTTT. Amino acids: CSVVSNEAFF. Full variable domain (outside the CDR3, taken from reference TRBV29-1 and TRBJ1-1): SAVISQKPSRDICQRGTSLTIQCQVDSQVTMMFWYRQQPGQSLTLIATANQGSEATYESGFVIDKFPISRPNLTFSTLTVSNMSPEDSSIYLCSVVSNEAFFGQGTRLTVV.

The rearrangement joins TRBV30 to TRBJ2-7, with 10 bases matching TRBD1. There are 13 residues in the CDR3. From germline, CDR1 is GTSNPN and CDR2 SVGIG (reference sequence). The junction had 8 bases not matched to a gene; V was cut back by 5 bases and J by 7 bases. The CDR3 DNA reads TGTGCCTGGGGGAGACAGGGGGCGGGTGAGCAGTACTTC. Encoded protein: CAWGRQGAGEQYF.

The chain links TRBV28 to TRBJ1-2; TRBD1 might be the D (5 bases). This CDR3 is built from 18 residues. V was cut by 3 bases and J by 6 bases, with 26 bases left in between. Germline CDR1 reads MDHEN; CDR2 reads SYDVKM. CDR3 in amino acids: CASSFPSNRGVRDDGYTF. CDR3 bases: TGTGCCAGCAGTTTCCCGAGTAACCGGGGGGTCAGGGATGATGGCTACACCTTC.

The rearrangement joins TRBV7-9 to TRBJ1-4; the D is unclear. This CDR3 spans 17 amino acids. The germline V gene has CDR1 SEHNR and CDR2 FQNEAQ (reference sequence). The V end lost 3 bases, the J end lost 0 bases, and 14 bases lay between the germline ends. CDR3 sequence reads: CASSFAADSTTNEKLFF. The DNA of the CDR3 is TGTGCCAGCAGCTTTGCCGCGGACTCGACAACTAATGAAAAACTGTTTTTT. The variable domain in full, completed from reference TRBV7-9 and TRBJ1-4, reads DTGVSQNPRHKITKRGQNVTFRCDPISEHNRLYWYRQTLGQGPEFLTYFQNEAQLEKSRLLSDRFSAERPKGSFSTLEIQRTEQGDSAMYLCASSFAADSTTNEKLFFGSGTQLSVL.

The CDR3 reads CASSPTGSDSPLHF. For the CDR3, the DNA is TGTGCCAGCTCCCCCACAGGATCGGATTCACCCCTCCACTTT. The chain is built from TRBV18 and TRBJ1-6; D is perhaps TRBD1 (5 bases). Trimming removed 6 bases from V and 8 bases from J, with 14 bases in between. The germline gives CDR1 KGHSH, CDR2 LQKENI. The CDR3 runs to 14 residues.

The CDR3 region is CASRIAGGSTDTQYF. DNA for the CDR3: TGTGCCAGCAGGATAGCGGGGGGTAGCACAGATACGCAGTATTTT. This rearrangement joins TRBV5-4 to TRBJ2-3; 10 bases map to TRBD2. The CDR3 runs to 15 residues. CDR1 SGHNT and CDR2 YYREEE come from the germline V gene (reference sequence). V lost 5 bases and J lost 0; bases outside the gene matches: 3. The full variable domain, in which reference TRBV5-4 and TRBJ2-3 provide the parts outside the CDR3, is ETGVTQSPTHLIKTRGQQVTLRCSSQSGHNTVSWYQQALGQGPQFIFQYYREEENGRGNFPPRFSGLQFPNYSSELNVNALELDDSALYLCASRIAGGSTDTQYFGPGTRLTVL.

The chain carries TRBV27 and TRBJ2-1, with a tentative D call TRBD1 (6 bases). V was shortened by 2 bases and J by 9 bases, with 20 bases between the two germline ends. This CDR3 comprises 16 residues. In germline, CDR1 is MNHEY, CDR2 SMNVEV (reference sequence). The CDR3 here is CASSLLAWGPRFEQFF. The CDR3 DNA sequence: TGTGCCAGCAGTTTACTCGCGTGGGGGCCTCGCTTTGAGCAGTTCTTC.

This chain joins TRBV10-1 and TRBJ2-5, with D maybe TRBD1 (5 bases). Per germline, CDR1 WNHNN and CDR2 SYGVQD (reference sequence). This CDR3 region has 13 residues. The ends were cut back, 3 bases at V and 5 bases at J, with 10 bases in the middle. CDR3 in DNA: TGCGCCAGCAGTGAAGGGGCACGGGAGACCCAGTACTTC. This gives the protein CASSEGARETQYF.

V is TRBV7-2 and J is TRBJ2-7, with D maybe TRBD1 (6 bases). Trimming took off 5 bases at V and 3 bases at J, with 8 bases between the two ends. In germline, CDR1 is SGHTA, CDR2 FQGNSA. The CDR3 covers 12 residues. The CDR3 loop is CASSRQDYEQYF. CDR3 coding DNA: TGTGCCAGCAGCCGACAGGACTACGAGCAGTACTTC.

The chain carries TRBV9 and TRBJ2-2; TRBD2 matches 7 bases. V lost 3 bases, J lost 4 bases, and 6 bases stayed unmatched. Germline values: CDR1 SGDLS, CDR2 YYNGEE. This CDR3 spans 15 amino acids. The CDR3 here is CASSDPWEGTGELFF. The CDR3 nucleotides are TGTGCCAGCAGCGACCCTTGGGAGGGCACCGGGGAGCTGTTTTTT. Drawing the rest from reference TRBV9 and TRBJ2-2, the complete variable domain is DSGVTQTPKHLITATGQRVTLRCSPRSGDLSVYWYQQSLDQGLQFLIQYYNGEERAKGNILERFSAQQFPDLHSELNLSSLELGDSALYFCASSDPWEGTGELFFGEGSRLTVL.

The CDR3 bases are TGCGCCAGCAGCTTAGCTCCGGGTAACATTCAGTACTTC. Translation gives CASSLAPGNIQYF. The chain carries TRBV5-1 and TRBJ2-4; no clear D. V lost 2 bases, J lost 7 bases, and 10 bases lay in between. The germline V gene has CDR1 SGHRS and CDR2 YFSETQ. CDR3 length: 13 amino acids. The whole variable domain, remainder taken from reference TRBV5-1 and TRBJ2-4, is KAGVTQTPRYLIKTRGQQVTLSCSPISGHRSVSWYQQTPGQGLQFLFEYFSETQRNKGNFPGRFSGRQFSNSRSEMNVSTLELGDSALYLCASSLAPGNIQYFGAGTRLSVL.

This clone turned up a few times. The genes are TRBV18 and TRBJ2-7; D might be TRBD2 (6 bases). This CDR3 is 14 amino acids long. Trimming took off 4 bases at V and 5 bases at J, with 15 bases between the two ends. CDR1 and CDR2 (germline): KGHSH, LQKENI. CDR3 protein: CASSLSTGRNEQYF. CDR3 DNA: TGTGCCAGCTCACTCTCAACCGGGAGAAACGAGCAGTACTTC. Filled out from reference TRBV18 and TRBJ2-7, the complete variable domain reads NAGVMQNPRHLVRRRGQEARLRCSPMKGHSHVYWYRQLPEEGLKFMVYLQKENIIDESGMPKERFSAEFPKEGPSILRIQQVVRGDSAAYFCASSLSTGRNEQYFGPGTRLTVT.

This chain links TRBV14 with TRBJ2-1, with TRBD2 identical over 8 bases. Germline CDR1 and CDR2: SGHDN and FVKESK. The CDR3 runs 17 residues. With V trimmed by 2 bases and J by 5 bases, 11 bases remained unmatched. The CDR3 DNA is TGTGCCAGCAGCCAACCGATAGCGGGGAAGCTCCACAATGAGCAGTTCTTC. It is translated as CASSQPIAGKLHNEQFF.